These 10 T cell receptor beta chains were all obtained from the same sample, sequenced in a study of T cell changes during pregnancy in multiple sclerosis. TCRdb's copy holds only in-frame clones and misses some; the assay was immunoSEQ multiplex PCR. The sample has approximately 30,000 clones, roughly 90% seen once. The material was CD8+ T cells from peripheral blood mononuclear cells, obtained after pregnancy. These TCRs come from a female donor with multiple sclerosis, enrolled in a pregnancy study.

The chain is built from TRBV15 and TRBJ2-7, with TRBD1 matching over 8 bases. Germline values: CDR1 LNHNV, CDR2 YYDKDF (reference sequence). Trimming cost V 0 bases and J 3 bases; bases outside gene matches: 7. This CDR3 is built from 16 residues. In nucleotides, the CDR3 is TGTGCCACCAGCAGAGATACCGGGACAGGAATCTACGAGCAGTACTTC. It is translated as CATSRDTGTGIYEQYF.

This chain connects TRBV15 to TRBJ2-3; 9 bases are a match to TRBD1. CDR3 size: 16 residues. From germline, CDR1 is LNHNV and CDR2 YYDKDF (reference sequence). The ends lost 5 bases at V and 4 bases at J; junction bases unmatched: 10. DNA of the CDR3: TGTGCCACCAGCGCCAATCCGGGACAGGGAGCAGATACGCAGTATTTT. This translates into CATSANPGQGADTQYF.

This chain connects TRBV9 to TRBJ1-2; 9 nucleotides line up with TRBD1. Losses at the gene ends were 0 bases for V and 3 bases for J; bases not matched to a gene: 9. The CDR3 extends over 17 amino acids. The germline gives CDR1 SGDLS, CDR2 YYNGEE. The CDR3 spells CASSVDARTGGDYGYTF. The CDR3 DNA follows: TGTGCCAGCAGCGTAGACGCCCGAACAGGGGGCGACTATGGCTACACCTTC.

The CDR3 DNA is TGTGCCAGCAGCGTATCGGGGGGAAACTACAATGAGCAGTTCTTC. It translates to CASSVSGGNYNEQFF. This chain connects TRBV9 to TRBJ2-1; 7 nucleotides match TRBD2. Germline lookup yields CDR1 SGDLS and CDR2 YYNGEE. V trimming: 1 base; J trimming: 3 bases; junction bases outside the gene matches: 4. The CDR3 length is 15 residues.

In this sample, this clone turned up once. V usage is TRBV4-3 and J usage is TRBJ1-4; possible D gene TRBD1, 5 bases. V was trimmed by 0 bases and J by 6 bases, leaving 11 bases between them. Per germline, CDR1 LGHNA and CDR2 YSLEER. The CDR3 is 15 residues long. CDR3 sequence (DNA): TGCGCCAGCAGCCAAGATATTGGGGCGGATGAAAAACTGTTTTTT. This encodes CASSQDIGADEKLFF.

The rearrangement joins TRBV9 to TRBJ1-2; D may be TRBD1 (5 bases). With 4 bases removed from V and 0 bases from J, the gap between germline ends came to 13 bases. Germline CDR1 SGDLS, CDR2 YYNGEE. The CDR3 is 15 amino acids. The CDR3 region has the DNA TGTGCCAGCAGCCCGGGGGGGACGGCTAACTATGGCTACACCTTC. Residues: CASSPGGTANYGYTF.

This chain joins TRBV27 and TRBJ2-5; TRBD2 matches 13 bases. The length of the CDR3 is 13 residues. The germline V gene has CDR1 MNHEY and CDR2 SMNVEV (reference sequence). With V trimmed by 4 bases and J by 13 bases, 6 bases remained unmatched. CDR3 sequence reads: CASSSGLAGVLYF. The CDR3, as DNA: TGTGCCAGCAGTTCCGGACTAGCGGGGGTGCTGTACTTC.

V usage is TRBV29-1 and J usage is TRBJ2-1; D ambiguous. Germline V CDR1 and CDR2: SQVTM, ANQGSEA. This CDR3 is built from 13 residues. V was trimmed by 0 bases and J by 8 bases, leaving 11 bases between them. CDR3 sequence (DNA): TGCAGCGTTGAAGATGAGAGGCCGGATGAGCAGTTCTTC. This sequence encodes CSVEDERPDEQFF.

The chain links TRBV27 to TRBJ2-5; the D gene is possibly TRBD2 (7 bases). CDR1 is MNHEY, CDR2 SMNVEV, per germline (reference sequence). This CDR3 has 15 amino acids. V lost 6 bases to trimming and J lost 1 base, with 15 bases between them. CDR3 bases: TGTGCCAGCAGCTACCGTCGGGGGGCCCAAGAGACCCAGTACTTC. Protein: CASSYRRGAQETQYF.

This clone was seen more than once but under ten times. The V call is TRBV30, the J call TRBJ1-1, with a tentative D call TRBD1 (5 bases). The CDR3 has 12 amino acids. CDR1 is GTSNPN, CDR2 SVGIG, per germline (reference sequence). V was clipped by 4 bases and J by 11 bases, with 17 bases between them. CDR3 coding DNA: TGTGCCTGGATCACATCGGGGGTTGCTGCTTTCTTT. As protein: CAWITSGVAAFF.